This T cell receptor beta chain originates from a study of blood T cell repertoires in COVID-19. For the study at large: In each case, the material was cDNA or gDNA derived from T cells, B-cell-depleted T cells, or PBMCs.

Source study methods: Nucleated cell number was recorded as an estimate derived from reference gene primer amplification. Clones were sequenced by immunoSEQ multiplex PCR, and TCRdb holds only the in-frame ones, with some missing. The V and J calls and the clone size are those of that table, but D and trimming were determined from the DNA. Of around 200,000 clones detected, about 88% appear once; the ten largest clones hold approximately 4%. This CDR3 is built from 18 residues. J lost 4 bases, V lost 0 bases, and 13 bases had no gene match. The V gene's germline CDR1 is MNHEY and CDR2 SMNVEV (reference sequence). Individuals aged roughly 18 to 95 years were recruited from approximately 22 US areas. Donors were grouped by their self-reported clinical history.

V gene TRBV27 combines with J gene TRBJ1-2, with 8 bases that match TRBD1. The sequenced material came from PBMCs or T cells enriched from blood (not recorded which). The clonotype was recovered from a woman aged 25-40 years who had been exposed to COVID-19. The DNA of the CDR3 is TGTGCCAGCAGTTTATCGCGAGACAGGGGATCGACTTCCTATGGCTACACCTTC. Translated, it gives CASSLSRDRGSTSYGYTF.